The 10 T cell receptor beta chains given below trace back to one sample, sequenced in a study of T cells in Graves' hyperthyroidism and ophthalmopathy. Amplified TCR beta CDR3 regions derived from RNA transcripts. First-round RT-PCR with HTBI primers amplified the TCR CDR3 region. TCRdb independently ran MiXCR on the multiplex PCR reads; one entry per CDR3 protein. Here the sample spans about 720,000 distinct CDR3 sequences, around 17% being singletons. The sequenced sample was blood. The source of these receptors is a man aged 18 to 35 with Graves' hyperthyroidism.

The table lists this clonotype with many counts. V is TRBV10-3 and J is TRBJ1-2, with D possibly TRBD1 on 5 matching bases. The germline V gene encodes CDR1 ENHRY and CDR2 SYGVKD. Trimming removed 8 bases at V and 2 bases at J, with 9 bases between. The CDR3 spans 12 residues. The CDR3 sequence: CAIAQGNYGYTF. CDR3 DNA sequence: TGTGCCATCGCTCAGGGAAACTATGGCTACACCTTC.

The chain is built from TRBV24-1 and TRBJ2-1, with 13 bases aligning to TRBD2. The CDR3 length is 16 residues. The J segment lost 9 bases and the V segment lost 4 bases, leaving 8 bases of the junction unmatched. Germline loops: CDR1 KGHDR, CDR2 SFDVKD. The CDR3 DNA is TGTGCCACCAGTGACCCCGGACTAGCGGGAGCGGCTGAGCAGTTCTTC. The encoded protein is CATSDPGLAGAAEQFF.

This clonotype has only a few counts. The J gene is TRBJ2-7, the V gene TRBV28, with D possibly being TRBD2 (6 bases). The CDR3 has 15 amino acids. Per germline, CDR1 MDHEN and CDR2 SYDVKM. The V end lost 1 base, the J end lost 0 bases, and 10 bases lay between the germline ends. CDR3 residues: CASSLLASASYEQYF. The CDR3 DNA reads TGTGCCAGCAGTTTATTGGCTAGCGCCTCCTACGAGCAGTACTTC.

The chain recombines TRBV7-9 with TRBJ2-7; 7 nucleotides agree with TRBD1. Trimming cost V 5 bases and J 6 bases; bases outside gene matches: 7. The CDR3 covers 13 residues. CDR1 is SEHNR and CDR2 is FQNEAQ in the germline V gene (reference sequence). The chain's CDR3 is CASSPKTGPEQYF. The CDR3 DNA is TGTGCCAGCAGCCCTAAGACAGGGCCCGAGCAGTACTTC.

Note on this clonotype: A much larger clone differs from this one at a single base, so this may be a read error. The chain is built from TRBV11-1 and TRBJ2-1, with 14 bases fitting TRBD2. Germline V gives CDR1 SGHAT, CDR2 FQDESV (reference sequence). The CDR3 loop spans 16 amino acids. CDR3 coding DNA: TGTGTCAGCAGCTTTCTGGGACTAGCGGGAGTCCTTGAGCAGTTCTTC. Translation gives CVSSFLGLAGVLEQFF.

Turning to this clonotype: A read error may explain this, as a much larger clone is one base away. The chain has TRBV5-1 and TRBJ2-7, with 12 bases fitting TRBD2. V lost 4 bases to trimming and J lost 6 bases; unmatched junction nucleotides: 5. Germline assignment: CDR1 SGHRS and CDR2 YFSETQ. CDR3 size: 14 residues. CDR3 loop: CASSRTSGTGEQYF. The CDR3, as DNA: TGCGCCAGCAGCCGGACTAGCGGGACGGGCGAGCAGTACTTC.

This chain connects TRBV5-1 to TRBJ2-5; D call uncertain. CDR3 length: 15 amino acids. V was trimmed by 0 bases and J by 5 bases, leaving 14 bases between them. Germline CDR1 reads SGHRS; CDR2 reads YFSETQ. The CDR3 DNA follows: TGCGCCAGCAGCTTGGAGCGCCGGTCCGGCGAGACCCAGTACTTC. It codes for CASSLERRSGETQYF.

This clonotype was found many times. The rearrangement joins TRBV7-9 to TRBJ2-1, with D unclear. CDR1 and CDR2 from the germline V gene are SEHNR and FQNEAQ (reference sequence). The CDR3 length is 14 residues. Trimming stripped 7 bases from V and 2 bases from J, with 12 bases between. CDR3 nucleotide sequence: TGTGCCAGCACCCGACTCGTGGCCTACAATGAGCAGTTCTTC. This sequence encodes CASTRLVAYNEQFF.

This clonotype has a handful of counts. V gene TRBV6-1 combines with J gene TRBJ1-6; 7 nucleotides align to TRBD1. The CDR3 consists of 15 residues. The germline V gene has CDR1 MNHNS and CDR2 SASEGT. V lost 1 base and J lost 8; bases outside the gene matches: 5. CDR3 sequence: CASSEGGTVYSPLHF. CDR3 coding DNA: TGTGCCAGCAGTGAAGGCGGGACAGTCTATTCACCCCTCCACTTT.

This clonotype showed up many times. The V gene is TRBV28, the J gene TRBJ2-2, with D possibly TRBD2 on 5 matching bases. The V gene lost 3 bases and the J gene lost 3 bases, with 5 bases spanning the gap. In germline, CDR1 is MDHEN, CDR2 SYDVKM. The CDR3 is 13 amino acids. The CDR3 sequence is CASSLRDTGELFF. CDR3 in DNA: TGTGCCAGCAGTTTGCGGGACACCGGGGAGCTGTTTTTT.